Listed below are T cell receptor beta chains from one sample, sequenced in a study of beta chain features in type 1 diabetes. TCRdb's table, derived via immunoSEQ multiplex PCR, lists solely in-frame clones and lacks some. The profile shows around 150,000 clones, approximately 10% of them singletons. The sequenced material came from central memory CD4+ T cells from blood. The receptors come from a man aged 25 to 40 with type 1 diabetes. Both conserved end residues are trimmed from each CDR3.

TRBJ2-1 14 TRBV7-3 ASSLTAAHSYNEQF
TRBJ2-7 12 TRBV5-4 ASSSQGAINEQY
TRBJ1-5 15 TRBV19 ASSSRRTQGRNQPQH
TRBJ1-2 11 TRBV7-2 ASSPGQNYGYT
TRBJ1-2 11 TRBV28 ASSFLAIYGYT
TRBJ2-7 11 TRBV11-1 ASSFGQGEEQY
TRBJ2-7 16 TRBV18 ASSPLRAVPTSSYEQY
TRBJ1-1 12 TRBV28 ASSPGGAQTEAF
TRBJ1-2 11 TRBV5-1 ASSVTANYGYT
TRBJ2-7 12 TRBV9 ASSVDPSSYEQY
TRBJ2-7 13 TRBV28 ASRPSLAGVYEQY
TRBJ1-1 11 TRBV7-3 ASSFTENTEAF
TRBJ1-1 12 TRBV19 ASRTGQLNTEAF
TRBJ2-4 11 TRBV13 ASSPRGFSIQY
TRBJ2-5 11 TRBV5-1 ASSSGQSETQY
TRBJ2-3 10 TRBV5-1 ASSPSSDTQY
TRBJ2-7 11 TRBV28 AINPGISYEQY
TRBJ2-5 11 TRBV10-2 ASSVGGLETQY
TRBJ2-7 11 TRBV4-3 ASSKDRGPEQY
TRBJ2-1 14 TRBV18 ASSPSLAGDYNEQF
TRBJ2-5 14 TRBV5-1 ASSRIGQGAGETQY
TRBJ2-1 13 TRBV28 ASHPPGTGDHRQF
TRBJ2-1 14 TRBV18 ASSPPRLAGFGEQF
TRBJ1-2 10 TRBV4-3 ASSPRGGGYT
TRBJ2-3 13 TRBV5-4 ASSPSSGSPDTQY
TRBJ1-2 13 TRBV28 ASSSGRWDRGGYT
TRBJ2-1 13 TRBV5-1 ASSFLAARHNEQF
TRBJ2-5 10 TRBV5-1 ASSQTEETQY
TRBJ1-4 13 TRBV27 ASRPRRGFNEKLF
TRBJ2-3 13 TRBV18 ASSQLGQGGDTQY
TRBJ1-1 11 TRBV2 ASEIQGITEAF
TRBJ2-7 11 TRBV6-6 ASSRLSSYEQY
TRBJ2-4 11 TRBV2 ASSETGTNIQY
TRBJ1-2 12 TRBV6-1 ASSEGTGNDGYT
TRBJ1-1 11 TRBV15 ATSRDKRGEAF
TRBJ1-3 16 TRBV7-6 ASSLAYGGSASGNTIY
TRBJ2-3 13 TRBV28 ASSLEEGWTDTQY
TRBJ1-2 13 TRBV4-3 ASSQEQTRNYGYT
TRBJ1-1 10 TRBV28 ATSAGSTEAF
TRBJ2-3 10 TRBV5-1 ASSLVSGTQY
TRBJ2-7 11 TRBV29-1 SVEGAGGGEQY
TRBJ2-2 13 TRBV7-3 ASSSQYGTAGELF
TRBJ2-6 14 TRBV28 ASSQLVSSGANVLT
TRBJ1-1 11 TRBV18 ASSIGANTEAF
TRBJ2-7 10 TRBV7-3 ASSSISYEQY